The sequence of this T cell receptor beta chain was determined in a study of shared clonotypes between healthy human individuals. Study overall: CD4 naive and memory got three plates each, CD8 naive two, CD8 memory one.

Splitting of each subset's genomic DNA was done evenly across several immunoSEQ plates. The assay was immunoSEQ multiplex PCR, and TCRdb's table has in-frame clones only and misses some. The sample holds a few hundred thousand clones, approximately 97% seen once. This sequence was found in a man younger than 45 in good health. Sequences were obtained from memory CD8+ T cells sorted from blood. Subset here: CD45RO+ cells pooled with CCR7-negative TemRA cells.

The DNA for the CDR3 is TGTGCCATCAGTTCTAGCGGGAGCCGCCAAGAGACCCAGTACTTC. This gives the protein CAISSSGSRQETQYF. This chain links TRBV10-3 with TRBJ2-5, with 10 bases lining up with TRBD2. Trimming removed 5 bases from V and 1 base from J; junction bases left unmatched: 4. From germline, CDR1 is ENHRY and CDR2 SYGVKD. The CDR3 is made up of 15 amino acids.